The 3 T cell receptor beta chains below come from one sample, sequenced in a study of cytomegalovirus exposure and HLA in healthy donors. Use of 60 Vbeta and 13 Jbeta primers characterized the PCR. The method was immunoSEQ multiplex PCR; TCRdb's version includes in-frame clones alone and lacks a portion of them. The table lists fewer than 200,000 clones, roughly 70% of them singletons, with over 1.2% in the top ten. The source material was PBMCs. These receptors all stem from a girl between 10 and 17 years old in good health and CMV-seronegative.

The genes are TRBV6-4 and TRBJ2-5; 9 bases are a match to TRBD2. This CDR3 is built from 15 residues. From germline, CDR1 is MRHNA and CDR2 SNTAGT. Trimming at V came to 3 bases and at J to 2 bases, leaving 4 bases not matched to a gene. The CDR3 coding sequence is TGTGCCAGCAGTGAGAAGCTAGCGGGGCAAGAGACCCAGTACTTC. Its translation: CASSEKLAGQETQYF.

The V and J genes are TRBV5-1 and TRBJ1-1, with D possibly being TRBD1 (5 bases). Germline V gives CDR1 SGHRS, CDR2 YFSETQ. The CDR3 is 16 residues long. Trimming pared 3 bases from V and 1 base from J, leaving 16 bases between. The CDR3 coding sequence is TGCGCCAGCAGCTCGCCCTTATTAACAGGGAACACTGAAGCTTTCTTT. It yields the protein CASSSPLLTGNTEAFF.

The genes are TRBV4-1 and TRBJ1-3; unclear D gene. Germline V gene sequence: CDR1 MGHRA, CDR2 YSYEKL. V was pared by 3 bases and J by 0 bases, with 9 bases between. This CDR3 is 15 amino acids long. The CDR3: CASSHGESSGNTIYF. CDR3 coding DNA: TGCGCCAGCAGCCACGGGGAAAGCTCTGGAAACACCATATATTTT.